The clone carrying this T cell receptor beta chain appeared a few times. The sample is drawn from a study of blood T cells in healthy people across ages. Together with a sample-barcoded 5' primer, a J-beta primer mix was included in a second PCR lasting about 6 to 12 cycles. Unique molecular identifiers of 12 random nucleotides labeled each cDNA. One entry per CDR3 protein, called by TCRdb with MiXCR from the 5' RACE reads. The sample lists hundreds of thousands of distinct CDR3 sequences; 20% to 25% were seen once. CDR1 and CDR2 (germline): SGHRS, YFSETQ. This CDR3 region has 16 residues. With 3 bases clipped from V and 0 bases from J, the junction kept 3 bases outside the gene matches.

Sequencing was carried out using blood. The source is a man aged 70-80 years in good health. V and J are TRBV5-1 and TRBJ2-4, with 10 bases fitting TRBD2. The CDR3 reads CASSSGTSVAKNIQYF. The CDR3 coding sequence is TGCGCCAGCAGCTCGGGGACTAGCGTAGCCAAAAACATTCAGTACTTC. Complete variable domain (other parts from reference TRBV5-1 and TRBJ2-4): KAGVTQTPRYLIKTRGQQVTLSCSPISGHRSVSWYQQTPGQGLQFLFEYFSETQRNKGNFPGRFSGRQFSNSRSEMNVSTLELGDSALYLCASSSGTSVAKNIQYFGAGTRLSVL.